A single sample gave rise to the 3 T cell receptor beta chains below, sequenced in a study of radiation and T cells in renal cell carcinoma. TCRdb keeps only in-frame clones here, not all; method: immunoSEQ multiplex PCR. The sample yields some 120,000 clones, more than 70% seen once. As to time point: blood 2 weeks post-SBRT. The treatment is: 15 Gy SBRT to primary tumor, nephrectomy 4 weeks later. The sample was blood, taken from a patient whose treatment included radiotherapy and nephrectomy. The receptors originated from a woman in her seventies with renal cell carcinoma.

In its sample, this clone was seen once. The chain uses TRBV6-4 and TRBJ1-2; no reliable D call. The CDR3 sequence is 16 residues long. The germline CDR1 and CDR2 sequences are MRHNA and SNTAGT. V lost 4 bases and J lost 8, with 23 bases in between. The chain's CDR3 is CASSGSPELSFDGYTF. As DNA, the CDR3 is TGTGCCAGCAGTGGTAGTCCGGAATTGTCCTTCGACGGCTACACCTTC.

V is TRBV4-2 and J is TRBJ2-7; a possible D gene is TRBD1 (7 bases). V shed 1 base and J shed 1 base, with 14 bases lying between them. The CDR3 sequence is 16 residues long. Per the germline V gene, CDR1 is LGHNA and CDR2 is YNFKEQ. DNA for the CDR3: TGTGCCAGCAGCCAAGCATGGCAGGGGGGATCCTACGAGCAGTACTTC. Translated, it gives CASSQAWQGGSYEQYF.

The CDR3 region has the DNA TGCGCCAGCAGCCCTGAAGGGGGTAACTATGGCTACACCTTC. Protein product: CASSPEGGNYGYTF. The chain recombines TRBV5-1 with TRBJ1-2; tentatively, D is TRBD1 (6 bases). Trimming cost V 4 bases and J 1 base, with 11 bases left between them. The CDR3 runs to 14 residues. CDR1 and CDR2 from the germline V gene are SGHRS and YFSETQ.